This entry describes one T cell receptor (beta chain). The source of the sample is a study of blood T cell repertoires in COVID-19. At the level of the study: Researchers got acute and convalescent COVID-19 samples from the United States, Italy and Spain. PBMCs, B-cell-depleted T cells, or T cells provided the cDNA or gDNA that made up the material.

Germline loops: CDR1 SGHTA, CDR2 FQGTGA. V was clipped by 4 bases and J by 5 bases; unmatched bases: 3. The CDR3 runs 15 residues. Original handling: Reference gene primer amplification gave nucleated cell count estimates. Some clones are missing from TCRdb's copy, which holds only in-frame ones; the method was immunoSEQ multiplex PCR. The V and J calls and clone size are taken from that table; D and trimming were inferred from the DNA. The data contain 73,000 or so clones, roughly 80% of them singletons. The receptor was isolated from a woman between 55 and 75 years old with acute or convalescent COVID-19. The chain carries TRBV7-3 and TRBJ2-1; 12 bases are shared with TRBD2. Material: peripheral blood. The CDR3 protein is CASSSTSGGHNEQFF. The CDR3 coding sequence is TGTGCCAGCAGCTCAACTAGCGGGGGGCACAATGAGCAGTTCTTC.